This entry lists 10 T cell receptor beta chains sequenced from one sample in a study of identical twins. Each CDR3 protein gets one entry after TCRdb re-called the 5' RACE reads with MiXCR. The data contain approximately 280,000 distinct CDR3 sequences, less than 9% of them seen just once; the ten biggest clones take up roughly 2%. The same data also went into a second study, on yellow fever vaccine responses in identical twins.

Sequencing used memory (CD45RO+) T cells sorted from blood. The receptors shown here come from a woman younger than 35 in good health.

At least ten counts were recorded for this clonotype. This sequence joins TRBV20-1 and TRBJ2-5, with unresolved D. Germline CDR1 DFQATT, CDR2 SNEGSKA (reference sequence). The CDR3 loop spans 10 amino acids. Trimming removed 3 bases from V and 2 bases from J, with 1 base in between. Here the CDR3 reads CSASQETQYF. The CDR3 DNA reads TGCAGTGCTAGTCAAGAGACCCAGTACTTC.

This clonotype was seen ten or more times. The V gene is TRBV12-3 or TRBV12-4, the J gene TRBJ1-5; 7 bases match TRBD1. V gave up 7 bases and J gave up 4 bases; unmatched junction bases: 7. This CDR3 is 14 amino acids long. The CDR3, as DNA: TGTGCCAGCACCCGGGACAGTGATAATCAGCCCCAGCATTTT. Translation gives CASTRDSDNQPQHF.

The rearrangement uses TRBV5-6 and TRBJ1-1; 9 bases agree with TRBD1. V was clipped by 4 bases and J by 6 bases; unmatched bases: 7. Germline V lookup: CDR1 SGHDT, CDR2 YYEEEE. The CDR3 spans 14 residues. CDR3 region: CASSNWDRAAEAFF. The CDR3, as DNA: TGTGCCAGCAGCAACTGGGACAGGGCCGCTGAAGCTTTCTTT.

This chain uses TRBV7-6 with TRBJ2-7, with TRBD1 identical over 10 bases. Per germline, CDR1 SGHVS and CDR2 FNYEAQ. There are 16 residues in the CDR3. After removal of 5 bases from V and 5 bases from J, the junction contained 12 bases not matched to a gene. CDR3 loop: CASSKDPRDRGNEQYF. Written as DNA, the CDR3 is TGTGCCAGCAGCAAAGACCCGCGGGACAGGGGCAACGAGCAGTACTTC.

This chain connects TRBV11-2 to TRBJ1-3; D uncertain. The CDR3 is 15 residues long. V was trimmed by 0 bases and J by 3 bases, leaving 9 bases between them. Germline CDR1 and CDR2: SGHAT and FQNNGV. Written as DNA, the CDR3 is TGTGCCAGCAGCTTAGATTCATTGGGTGGAAACACCATATATTTT. Residues: CASSLDSLGGNTIYF.

This clonotype was counted only a few times. V and J are TRBV6-4 and TRBJ2-7; 7 bases map to TRBD2. Trimming removed 3 bases from V and 6 bases from J; junction bases left unmatched: 5. The germline CDR1 and CDR2 sequences are MRHNA and SNTAGT. The CDR3 contains 13 residues. CDR3 in DNA: TGTGCCAGCAGTGAGGGGGGGATCGGCGAGCAGTACTTC. Residues: CASSEGGIGEQYF.

The chain carries TRBV27 and TRBJ2-7; 13 nucleotides agree with TRBD2. Germline CDR1 MNHEY, CDR2 SMNVEV (reference sequence). Germline trimming cut 2 bases from V and 3 bases from J; bases unmatched to any gene: 4. This CDR3 has 16 residues. The CDR3: CASSLTSGRADYEQYF. The CDR3 coding sequence is TGTGCCAGCAGTTTAACTAGCGGGAGGGCCGACTACGAGCAGTACTTC.

This clonotype showed up many times. This chain links TRBV20-1 with TRBJ1-2; TRBD1 matches 7 bases. Germline V gene data show CDR1 as DFQATT and CDR2 as SNEGSKA (reference sequence). The CDR3 runs 12 residues. V gave up 7 bases and J gave up 6 bases; unmatched junction bases: 8. The CDR3 is CSVGDRADGYTF. CDR3 DNA: TGCAGTGTAGGTGACAGGGCCGATGGCTACACCTTC.

This clonotype came up many times. The J gene is TRBJ1-1, the V gene TRBV6-1; D is unclear. The germline V gene encodes CDR1 MNHNS and CDR2 SASEGT. V lost 2 bases and J lost 0, with 10 bases in between. The CDR3 is 15 amino acids. The CDR3: CASSESRSLNTEAFF. The DNA of the CDR3 is TGTGCCAGCAGTGAAAGCCGATCGCTGAACACTGAAGCTTTCTTT.

The CDR3 protein is CSAGQQNTEAFF. CDR3 nucleotides: TGCAGCGCCGGACAGCAGAACACTGAAGCTTTCTTT. The V call is TRBV29-1, the J call TRBJ1-1, with D maybe TRBD1 (6 bases). CDR1 SQVTM and CDR2 ANQGSEA come from the germline V gene. The CDR3 consists of 12 residues. Deletions cut 7 bases from V and 1 base from J, with 10 bases between.